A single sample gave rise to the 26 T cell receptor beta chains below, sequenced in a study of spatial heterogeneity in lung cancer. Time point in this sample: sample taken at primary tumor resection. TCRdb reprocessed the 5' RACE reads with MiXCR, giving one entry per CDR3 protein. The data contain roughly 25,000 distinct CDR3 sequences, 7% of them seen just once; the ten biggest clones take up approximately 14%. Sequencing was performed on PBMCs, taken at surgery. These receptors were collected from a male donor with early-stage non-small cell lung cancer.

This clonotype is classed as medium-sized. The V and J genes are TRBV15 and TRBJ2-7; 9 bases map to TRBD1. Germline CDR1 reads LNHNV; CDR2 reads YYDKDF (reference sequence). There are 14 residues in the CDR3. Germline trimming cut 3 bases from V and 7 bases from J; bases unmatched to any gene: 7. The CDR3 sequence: CATSRDRGVGEQYV. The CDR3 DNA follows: TGTGCCACCAGCAGGGACAGGGGAGTGGGAGAGCAGTACGTC.

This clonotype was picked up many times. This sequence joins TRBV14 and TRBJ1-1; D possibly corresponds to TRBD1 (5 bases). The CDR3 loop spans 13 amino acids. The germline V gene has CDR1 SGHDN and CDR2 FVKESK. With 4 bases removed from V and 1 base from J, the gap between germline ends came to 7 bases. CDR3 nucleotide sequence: TGTGCCAGCAGCCGGGACCAGAACACTGAAGCTTTCTTT. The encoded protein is CASSRDQNTEAFF.

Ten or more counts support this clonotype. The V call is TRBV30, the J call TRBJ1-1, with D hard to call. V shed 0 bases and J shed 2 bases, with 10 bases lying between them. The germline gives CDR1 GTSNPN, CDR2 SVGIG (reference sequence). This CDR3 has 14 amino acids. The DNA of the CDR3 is TGTGCCTGGAGTGTAACGGCAGTCAACACTGAAGCTTTCTTT. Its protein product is CAWSVTAVNTEAFF.

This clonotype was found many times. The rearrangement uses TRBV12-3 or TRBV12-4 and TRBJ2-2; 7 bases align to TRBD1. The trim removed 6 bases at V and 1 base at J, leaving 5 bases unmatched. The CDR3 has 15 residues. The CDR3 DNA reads TGTGCCAGCAGGCCGACAGGGATGAACACCGGGGAGCTGTTTTTT. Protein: CASRPTGMNTGELFF.

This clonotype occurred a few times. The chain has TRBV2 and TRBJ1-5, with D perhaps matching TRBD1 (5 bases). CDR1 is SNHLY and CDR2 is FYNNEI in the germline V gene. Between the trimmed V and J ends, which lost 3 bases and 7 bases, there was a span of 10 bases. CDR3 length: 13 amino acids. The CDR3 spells CASSDGAGQPQHF. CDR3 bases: TGTGCCAGCAGTGACGGGGCGGGCCAGCCCCAGCATTTT.

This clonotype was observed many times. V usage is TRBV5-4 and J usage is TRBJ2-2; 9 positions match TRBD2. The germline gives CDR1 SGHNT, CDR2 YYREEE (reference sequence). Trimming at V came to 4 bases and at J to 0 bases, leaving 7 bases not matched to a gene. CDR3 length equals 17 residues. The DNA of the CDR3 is TGTGCCAGCAGCCGACCCCTAGCGGGGTCGAACACCGGGGAGCTGTTTTTT. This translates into CASSRPLAGSNTGELFF.

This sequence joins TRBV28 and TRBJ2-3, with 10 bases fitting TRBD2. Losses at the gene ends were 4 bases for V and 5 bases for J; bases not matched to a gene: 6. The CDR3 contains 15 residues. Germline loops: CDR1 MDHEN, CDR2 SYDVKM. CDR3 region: CASSSAGGPLDTQYF. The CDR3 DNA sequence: TGTGCCAGCAGTTCAGCGGGAGGGCCATTAGATACGCAGTATTTT.

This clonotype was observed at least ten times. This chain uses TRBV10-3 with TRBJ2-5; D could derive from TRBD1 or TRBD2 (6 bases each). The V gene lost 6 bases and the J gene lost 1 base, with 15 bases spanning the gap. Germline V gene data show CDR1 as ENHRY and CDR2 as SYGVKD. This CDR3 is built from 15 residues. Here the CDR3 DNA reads TGTGCCATCAGAAACGGAGGGGGACCCCAAGAGACCCAGTACTTC. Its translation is CAIRNGGGPQETQYF.

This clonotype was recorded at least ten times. This chain's CDR3 is CASSKGDQPQHF. DNA for the CDR3: TGCGCCAGCAGTAAGGGGGATCAGCCCCAGCATTTT. V is TRBV10-1 and J is TRBJ1-5, with TRBD1 as a possible D gene (6 bases). The CDR3 totals 12 residues. V lost 5 bases, J lost 5 bases, and 7 bases lay in between. Germline-derived CDR1 and CDR2 are WNHNN and SYGVQD (reference sequence).

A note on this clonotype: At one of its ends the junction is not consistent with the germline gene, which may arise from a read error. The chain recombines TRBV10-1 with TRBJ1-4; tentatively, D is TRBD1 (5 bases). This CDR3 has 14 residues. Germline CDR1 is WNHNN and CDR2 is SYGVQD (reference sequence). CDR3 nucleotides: TGCGCCAGCAGTGCGGGGGGTTCTAAGGAAAAACTGTTTTTT. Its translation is CASSAGGSKEKLFF.

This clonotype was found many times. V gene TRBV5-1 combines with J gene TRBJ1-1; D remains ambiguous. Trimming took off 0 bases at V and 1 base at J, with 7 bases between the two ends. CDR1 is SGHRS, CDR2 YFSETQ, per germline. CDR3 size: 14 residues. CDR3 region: CASSLDPGNTEAFF. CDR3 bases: TGCGCCAGCAGCTTGGACCCCGGGAACACTGAAGCTTTCTTT.

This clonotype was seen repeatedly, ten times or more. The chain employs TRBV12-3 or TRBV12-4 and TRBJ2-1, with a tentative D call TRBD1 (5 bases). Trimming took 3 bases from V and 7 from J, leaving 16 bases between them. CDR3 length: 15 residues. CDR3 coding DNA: TGTGCCAGCAGTTTCACTTCAGGGCTTGGAAATGAGCAGTTCTTC. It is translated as CASSFTSGLGNEQFF.

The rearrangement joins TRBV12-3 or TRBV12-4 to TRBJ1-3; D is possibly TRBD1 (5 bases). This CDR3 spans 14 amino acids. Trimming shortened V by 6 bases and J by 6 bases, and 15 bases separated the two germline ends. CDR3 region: CASSNGWGENTIYF. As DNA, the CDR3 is TGTGCCAGCAGCAACGGTTGGGGGGAAAACACCATATATTTT.

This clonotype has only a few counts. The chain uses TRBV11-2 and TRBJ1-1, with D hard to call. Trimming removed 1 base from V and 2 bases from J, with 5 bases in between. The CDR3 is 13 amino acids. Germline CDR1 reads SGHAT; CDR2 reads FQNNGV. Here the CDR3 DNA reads TGTGCCAGCAGCTTAGTGGGTAACACTGAAGCTTTCTTT. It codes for CASSLVGNTEAFF.

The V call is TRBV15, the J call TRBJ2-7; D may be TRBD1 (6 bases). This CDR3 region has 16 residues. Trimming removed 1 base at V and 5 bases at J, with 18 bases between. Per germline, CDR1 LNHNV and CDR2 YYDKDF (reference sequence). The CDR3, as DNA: TGTGCCACCAGCAGAGCTATAGGGACAACCGGGGACGAGCAGTACTTC. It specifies CATSRAIGTTGDEQYF. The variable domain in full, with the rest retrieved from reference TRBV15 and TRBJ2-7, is DAMVIQNPRYQVTQFGKPVTLSCSQTLNHNVMYWYQQKSSQAPKLLFHYYDKDFNNEADTPDNFQSRRPNTSFCFLDIRSPGLGDTAMYLCATSRAIGTTGDEQYFGPGTRLTVT.

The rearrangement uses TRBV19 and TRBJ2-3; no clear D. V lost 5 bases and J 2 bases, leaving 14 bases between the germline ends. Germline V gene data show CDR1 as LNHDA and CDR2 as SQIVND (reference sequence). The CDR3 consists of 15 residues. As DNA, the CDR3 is TGTGCCAGTAGTTCGGTCTATCTAACCACAGATACGCAGTATTTT. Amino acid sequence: CASSSVYLTTDTQYF.

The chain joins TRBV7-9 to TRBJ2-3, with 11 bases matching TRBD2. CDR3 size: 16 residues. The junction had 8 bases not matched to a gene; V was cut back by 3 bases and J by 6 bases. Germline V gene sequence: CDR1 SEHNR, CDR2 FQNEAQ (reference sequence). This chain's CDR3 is CASSFVLAGAGDTQYF. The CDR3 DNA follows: TGTGCCAGCAGCTTTGTACTAGCGGGGGCCGGGGATACGCAGTATTTT.

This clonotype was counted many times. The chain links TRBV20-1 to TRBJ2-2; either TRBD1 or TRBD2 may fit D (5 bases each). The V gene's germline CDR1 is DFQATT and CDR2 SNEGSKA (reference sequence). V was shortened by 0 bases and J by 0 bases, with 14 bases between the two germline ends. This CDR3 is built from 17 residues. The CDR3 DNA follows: TGCAGTGCTAGAGATTCACGGGGCCCTGCGAACACCGGGGAGCTGTTTTTT. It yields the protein CSARDSRGPANTGELFF.

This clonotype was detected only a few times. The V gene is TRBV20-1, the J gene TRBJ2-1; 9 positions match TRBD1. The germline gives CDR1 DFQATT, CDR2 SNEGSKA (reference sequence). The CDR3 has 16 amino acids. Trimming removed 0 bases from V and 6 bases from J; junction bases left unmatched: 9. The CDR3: CSARDGGTGYSNEQFF. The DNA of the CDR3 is TGCAGTGCTAGAGATGGGGGGACAGGGTATTCCAATGAGCAGTTCTTC.

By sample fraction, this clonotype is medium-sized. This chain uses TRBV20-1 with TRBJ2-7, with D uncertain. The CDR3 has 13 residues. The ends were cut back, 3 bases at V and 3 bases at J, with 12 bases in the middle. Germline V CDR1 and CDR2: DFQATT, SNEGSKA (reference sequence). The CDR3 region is CSASGDKYYEQYF. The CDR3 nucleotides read TGCAGTGCTAGTGGTGACAAGTACTACGAGCAGTACTTC.

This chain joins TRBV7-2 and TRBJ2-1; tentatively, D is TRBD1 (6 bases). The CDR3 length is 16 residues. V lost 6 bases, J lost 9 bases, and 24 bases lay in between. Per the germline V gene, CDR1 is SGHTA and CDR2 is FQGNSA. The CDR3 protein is CASRSKGVSTRGEQFF. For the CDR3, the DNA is TGTGCCAGCAGGTCAAAGGGGGTTTCAACAAGGGGTGAGCAGTTCTTC.

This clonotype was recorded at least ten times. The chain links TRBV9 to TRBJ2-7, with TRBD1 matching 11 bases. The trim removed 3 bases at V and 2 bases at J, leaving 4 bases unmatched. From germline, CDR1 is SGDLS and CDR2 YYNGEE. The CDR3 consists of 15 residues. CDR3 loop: CASSARTGGAYEQYF. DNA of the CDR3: TGTGCCAGCAGCGCGAGGACAGGGGGCGCCTACGAGCAGTACTTC.

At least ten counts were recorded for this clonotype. The CDR3 DNA reads as TGTGCCAGCAGCCCGACCATCCTGGGCAATGAGCAGTTCTTC. As protein: CASSPTILGNEQFF. V is TRBV7-8 and J is TRBJ2-1; D is undetermined. V lost 5 bases, J lost 6 bases, and 14 bases lay in between. The germline V gene has CDR1 SGHVS and CDR2 FQNEAQ. This CDR3 is 14 amino acids long.

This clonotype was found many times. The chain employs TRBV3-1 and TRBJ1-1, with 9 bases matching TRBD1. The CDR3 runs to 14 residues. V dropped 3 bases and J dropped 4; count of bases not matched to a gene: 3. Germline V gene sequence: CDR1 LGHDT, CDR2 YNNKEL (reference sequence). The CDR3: CASSQTTGGTEAFF. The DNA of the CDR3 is TGTGCCAGCAGCCAGACGACAGGGGGCACTGAAGCTTTCTTT.

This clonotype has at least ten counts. CDR3 region: CASSVAGSTEAFF. CDR3 in DNA: TGTGCCAGCAGCGTAGCTGGGAGCACTGAAGCTTTCTTT. The gene calls are TRBV9 and TRBJ1-1, with unresolved D. This CDR3 contains 13 residues. Per the germline V gene, CDR1 is SGDLS and CDR2 is YYNGEE. V lost 0 bases and J 4 bases, leaving 7 bases between the germline ends.

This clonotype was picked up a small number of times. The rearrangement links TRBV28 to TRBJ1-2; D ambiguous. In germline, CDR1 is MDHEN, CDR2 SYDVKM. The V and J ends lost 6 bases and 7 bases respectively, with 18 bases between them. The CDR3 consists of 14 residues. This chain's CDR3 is CASRTEESYSGYTF. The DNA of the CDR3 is TGTGCCAGCAGAACTGAGGAGAGCTATTCTGGCTACACCTTC.